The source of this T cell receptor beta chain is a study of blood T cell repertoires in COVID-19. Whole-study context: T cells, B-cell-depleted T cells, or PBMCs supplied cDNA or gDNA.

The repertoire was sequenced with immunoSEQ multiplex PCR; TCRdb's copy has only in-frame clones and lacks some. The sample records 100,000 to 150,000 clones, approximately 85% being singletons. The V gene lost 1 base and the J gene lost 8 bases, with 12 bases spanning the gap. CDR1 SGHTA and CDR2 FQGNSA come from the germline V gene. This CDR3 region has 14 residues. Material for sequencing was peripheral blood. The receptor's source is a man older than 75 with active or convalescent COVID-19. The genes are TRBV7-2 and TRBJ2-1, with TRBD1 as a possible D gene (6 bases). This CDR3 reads CASSLGLQGYEQFF. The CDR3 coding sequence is TGTGCCAGCAGCTTAGGGCTACAGGGCTATGAGCAGTTCTTC.